The rows below give T cell receptor beta chains drawn from one sample of a study of blood T cell repertoires in COVID-19. Some clones are missing from TCRdb's copy, which holds only in-frame ones; the method was immunoSEQ multiplex PCR. The data contain around 450,000 clones, approximately 90% of them singletons. Sequenced material: PBMCs or T cells enriched from blood (not recorded which). The receptors derive from a woman aged 18 to 35 with acute COVID-19. Each CDR3 is given with its conserved first and last residue. Each record gives: clone size, V gene, J gene, CDR3 protein. Size is omitted from some rows. Given values are once, few, many or a class for expanded clones.

clone_size: .; v_call: TRBV18; j_call: TRBJ2-1; cdr3_aa: CASSPQSGGADEQFF
clone_size: few; v_call: TRBV18; j_call: TRBJ2-7; cdr3_aa: CASSLPGLVFEQYF
clone_size: .; v_call: TRBV28; j_call: TRBJ1-2; cdr3_aa: CASSLPFFRGQLYTLYGYTF
clone_size: .; v_call: TRBV6-5; j_call: TRBJ1-4; cdr3_aa: CASSYGTGGNEKLFF
clone_size: .; v_call: TRBV9; j_call: TRBJ2-1; cdr3_aa: CASSPRPSGGVYNEQFF
clone_size: .; v_call: TRBV12-3/TRBV12-4; j_call: TRBJ1-6; cdr3_aa: CASSLGAAPLHF
clone_size: .; v_call: TRBV27; j_call: TRBJ2-7; cdr3_aa: CASSPGQRYEQYF
clone_size: .; v_call: TRBV28; j_call: TRBJ1-1; cdr3_aa: CASSSIRGFTEAFF
clone_size: .; v_call: TRBV6-2/TRBV6-3; j_call: TRBJ1-5; cdr3_aa: CASSYKSRGSNQPQHF
clone_size: once; v_call: TRBV5-4; j_call: TRBJ2-5; cdr3_aa: CASSLNRGAETQYF
clone_size: once; v_call: TRBV19; j_call: TRBJ1-6; cdr3_aa: CASRDGIESPLHF
clone_size: .; v_call: TRBV27; j_call: TRBJ2-7; cdr3_aa: CASSLTSGGSYEQYF
clone_size: .; v_call: TRBV6-5; j_call: TRBJ2-3; cdr3_aa: CASSFTSGGTDTQYF
clone_size: .; v_call: TRBV11-3; j_call: TRBJ2-3; cdr3_aa: CASSPSRSGTKQDTQYF
clone_size: .; v_call: TRBV7-9; j_call: TRBJ1-2; cdr3_aa: CASTPSGRGDYGYTF
clone_size: .; v_call: TRBV6-5; j_call: TRBJ1-2; cdr3_aa: CASGRTRTADGYTF
clone_size: .; v_call: TRBV19; j_call: TRBJ1-5; cdr3_aa: CASRSRTGNQPQHF
clone_size: few; v_call: TRBV9; j_call: TRBJ1-2; cdr3_aa: CASSIEGVSGYTF
clone_size: .; v_call: TRBV3-1/TRBV3-2; j_call: TRBJ2-3; cdr3_aa: CASSLSSGTRGTDTQYF
clone_size: .; v_call: TRBV7-2; j_call: TRBJ1-1; cdr3_aa: CASSSQENTEAFF
clone_size: .; v_call: TRBV6-2/TRBV6-3; j_call: TRBJ1-6; cdr3_aa: CASSPLSGGLTDSPLHF
clone_size: .; v_call: TRBV28; j_call: TRBJ1-5; cdr3_aa: CASSLQGASNQPQHF
clone_size: .; v_call: TRBV6-2/TRBV6-3; j_call: TRBJ2-7; cdr3_aa: CASSSLGTGVYEQYF
clone_size: .; v_call: TRBV27; j_call: TRBJ2-1; cdr3_aa: CASSSGTRSYNEQFF
clone_size: once; v_call: TRBV19; j_call: TRBJ2-1; cdr3_aa: CASSILGGRSYNEQFF
clone_size: .; v_call: TRBV6-5; j_call: TRBJ1-3; cdr3_aa: CASRAVSGNTIYF
clone_size: .; v_call: TRBV6-1; j_call: TRBJ1-1; cdr3_aa: CASSDHTGGTEAFF
clone_size: once; v_call: TRBV6-5; j_call: TRBJ1-2; cdr3_aa: CASSRPGTGYGYTF
clone_size: .; v_call: TRBV4-1; j_call: TRBJ1-5; cdr3_aa: CASSQGRGGANQPQHF
clone_size: .; v_call: TRBV5-3; j_call: TRBJ1-1; cdr3_aa: CARSLTDLCRGQFGAFF
clone_size: .; v_call: TRBV18; j_call: TRBJ1-3; cdr3_aa: CASSPTRDSLSGNTIYF
clone_size: .; v_call: TRBV28; j_call: TRBJ1-1; cdr3_aa: CASNGQGITFF
clone_size: .; v_call: TRBV7-3; j_call: TRBJ1-1; cdr3_aa: CASSLGRDSGAFF
clone_size: .; v_call: TRBV11-2; j_call: TRBJ1-3; cdr3_aa: CASSPRTVNSGNTIYF
clone_size: once; v_call: TRBV5-1; j_call: TRBJ2-1; cdr3_aa: CASQTHSGRALVNEQFF
clone_size: .; v_call: TRBV28; j_call: TRBJ2-2; cdr3_aa: CASSRTGGAGELFF
clone_size: .; v_call: TRBV10-3; j_call: TRBJ1-6; cdr3_aa: CAISEYLGERDSPLHF
clone_size: few; v_call: TRBV7-2; j_call: TRBJ1-5; cdr3_aa: CASSADSYQPQHF
clone_size: .; v_call: TRBV5-1; j_call: TRBJ2-3; cdr3_aa: CASSLTFTSGRAKGTDTQYF
clone_size: few; v_call: TRBV7-9; j_call: TRBJ2-3; cdr3_aa: CASSLRLAGGTDTQYF
clone_size: .; v_call: TRBV29-1; j_call: TRBJ1-1; cdr3_aa: CSGGHLLTEAFF
clone_size: .; v_call: TRBV20-1; j_call: TRBJ2-3; cdr3_aa: CSVRVSDTQYF
clone_size: .; v_call: TRBV27; j_call: TRBJ1-1; cdr3_aa: CASSLARNTEAFF
clone_size: .; v_call: TRBV29-1; j_call: TRBJ2-2; cdr3_aa: CSVELALGELFF
clone_size: .; v_call: TRBV11-2; j_call: TRBJ1-1; cdr3_aa: CASSFQGSTEAFF
clone_size: .; v_call: TRBV28; j_call: TRBJ2-7; cdr3_aa: CASSSTSGRSLYEQYF
clone_size: .; v_call: TRBV19; j_call: TRBJ1-2; cdr3_aa: CASSMGTEGYGYTF
clone_size: .; v_call: TRBV6-5; j_call: TRBJ1-2; cdr3_aa: CASSYRGQNYGYTF
clone_size: .; v_call: TRBV7-2; j_call: TRBJ2-1; cdr3_aa: CASSLAQIF
clone_size: .; v_call: TRBV2; j_call: TRBJ2-3; cdr3_aa: CASTRQGTSTDTQYF
clone_size: .; v_call: TRBV27; j_call: TRBJ2-3; cdr3_aa: CASSFSGVPSTDTQYF
clone_size: .; v_call: TRBV5-1; j_call: TRBJ1-1; cdr3_aa: CASGQGPTEAFF
clone_size: .; v_call: TRBV21-1; j_call: TRBJ1-2; cdr3_aa: CASSKMAQDPVCYTF
clone_size: .; v_call: TRBV4-2; j_call: TRBJ2-7; cdr3_aa: CASSQETGLYYEQYF